This T cell receptor beta chain emerged from a study of memory CD4+ T cells and cytomegalovirus serostatus. Study at large: Donors were healthy Belgian adults, 10 or so CMV seropositive and 24 seronegative.

Single viable CD3+CD4+CD8-CD45RO+ cells were sorted as the memory CD4+ T cells. Serum IgG to CMV pp150, pp28, p38 and p52 defined serostatus. Per germline, CDR1 SGHAT and CDR2 FQNNGV. There are 13 residues in the CDR3. V dropped 2 bases and J dropped 0 bases, with 4 bases sitting between them. As handled by the study authors: After removing out-of-frame reads, 2 million to 2.5 million distinct TCRbeta sequences remained. Sequencing was performed with immunoSEQ multiplex PCR; in TCRdb, only in-frame clones are kept and a portion is missing. V, J and clone size were drawn from that table, and D and trimming were deduced from the DNA. The sample has about 59,000 clones; around three quarters are singletons.

The genes are TRBV11-2 and TRBJ1-1; no clear D. The sequencing input was memory CD4+ T cells from blood. The receptor was isolated from an adult in good health and CMV-seronegative. Some clones in this sample may be carry-over from other donors' samples. The CDR3 region has the DNA TGTGCCAGCAGCTTAAACCTGAACACTGAAGCTTTCTTT. It is translated as CASSLNLNTEAFF. The whole variable domain, remainder taken from reference TRBV11-2 and TRBJ1-1, is EAGVAQSPRYKIIEKRQSVAFWCNPISGHATLYWYQQILGQGPKLLIQFQNNGVVDDSQLPKDRFSAERLKGVDSTLKIQPAKLEDSAVYLCASSLNLNTEAFFGQGTRLTVV.